The next 18 T cell receptor beta chains were all read from a single sample in a study of blood T cell repertoires in COVID-19. Measured with immunoSEQ multiplex PCR; TCRdb has only the in-frame clones, and not every one. Of some 280,000 clones in the sample, about nine tenths are singletons; the top ten hold 3%. What was sequenced was peripheral blood. All receptors come from a woman aged 25 to 45 with active or convalescent COVID-19.

The rearrangement joins TRBV5-6 to TRBJ2-7; 8 bases are shared with TRBD1. The CDR3 totals 14 residues. The junction had 4 bases not matched to a gene; V was cut back by 0 bases and J by 5 bases. Looked up from germline, CDR1 is SGHDT and CDR2 is YYEEEE. The CDR3 here is CASSLGRGRHEQYF. In nucleotides, the CDR3 is TGTGCCAGCAGCTTGGGCAGGGGGCGCCACGAGCAGTACTTC.

This chain joins TRBV2 and TRBJ2-7; 8 nucleotides match TRBD1. This CDR3 spans 14 amino acids. Germline V CDR1 and CDR2: SNHLY, FYNNEI. After removal of 5 bases from V and 2 bases from J, the junction contained 5 bases not matched to a gene. Written as DNA, the CDR3 is TGTGCCAGCAGTCTTGGACAGGGTCCCTACGAGCAGTACTTC. As protein: CASSLGQGPYEQYF. Supplemented by reference TRBV2 and TRBJ2-7, the full variable domain reads EPEVTQTPSHQVTQMGQEVILRCVPISNHLYFYWYRQILGQKVEFLVSFYNNEISEKSEIFDDQFSVERPDGSNFTLKIRSTKLEDSAMYFCASSLGQGPYEQYFGPGTRLTVT.

The chain carries TRBV11-2 and TRBJ1-6, with D maybe TRBD1 (5 bases). The CDR3 covers 17 residues. The V gene lost 1 base and the J gene lost 6 bases, with 16 bases spanning the gap. Germline CDR1 is SGHAT and CDR2 is FQNNGV. The DNA for the CDR3 is TGTGCCAGCAGCTTAGGGGGAGGGGTTCGGGGTAATTCACCCCTCCACTTT. Translated: CASSLGGGVRGNSPLHF.

This chain uses TRBV6-1 with TRBJ1-2, with 10 bases that match TRBD1. V shed 1 base and J 4 bases; nucleotides not matched to a gene: 3. CDR3 size: 15 residues. Germline values: CDR1 MNHNS, CDR2 SASEGT. The CDR3 is CASSEGQGAAYGYTF. The CDR3 nucleotides are TGTGCCAGCAGTGAAGGACAGGGGGCCGCCTATGGCTACACCTTC.

The CDR3 protein is CASSTPQGRGNSPLHF. The DNA of the CDR3 is TGTGCCAGCAGCACACCACAGGGAAGGGGGAATTCACCCCTCCACTTT. V usage is TRBV7-8 and J usage is TRBJ1-6, with a weak D call TRBD1 (6 bases). This CDR3 spans 16 amino acids. Germline V gene lookup returns CDR1 SGHVS and CDR2 FQNEAQ. The ends were cut back, 5 bases at V and 7 bases at J, with 18 bases in the middle. Looking up the rest from reference TRBV7-8 and TRBJ1-6 gives the full variable domain: GAGVSQSPRYKVAKRGQDVALRCDPISGHVSLFWYQQALGQGPEFLTYFQNEAQLDKSGLPSDRFFAERPEGSVSTLKIQRTQQEDSAVYLCASSTPQGRGNSPLHFGNGTRLTVT.

The chain has TRBV29-1 and TRBJ2-3; TRBD2 agrees at 7 bases. V shed 5 bases and J 0 bases; nucleotides not matched to a gene: 5. This CDR3 has 14 amino acids. The germline gives CDR1 SQVTM, CDR2 ANQGSEA. The CDR3 loop reads CSVLAVSSTDTQYF. In nucleotides, the CDR3 is TGCAGCGTTCTAGCGGTTTCTAGCACAGATACGCAGTATTTT.

The chain couples TRBV5-1 to TRBJ2-3; TRBD1 aligns across 10 bases. The CDR3 has 15 residues. CDR1 and CDR2 from the germline V gene are SGHRS and YFSETQ. The trim removed 9 bases at V and 6 bases at J, leaving 13 bases unmatched. The CDR3: CATRRGQGVTDTQYF. CDR3 nucleotides: TGCGCCACCCGCCGAGGACAGGGGGTGACGGATACGCAGTATTTT.

V usage is TRBV5-8 and J usage is TRBJ2-2, with a possible D match to TRBD2 (6 bases). In germline, CDR1 is SGHTS, CDR2 YDEGEE. The CDR3 is 15 residues long. The germline V and J ends were trimmed by 0 bases and 5 bases, with 11 bases remaining between them. The CDR3 here is CASSLAGEVTGELFF. CDR3 DNA: TGTGCCAGCAGCTTGGCGGGGGAGGTAACCGGGGAGCTGTTTTTT.

This chain links TRBV30 with TRBJ2-3; 7 bases match TRBD1. V trimming: 3 bases; J trimming: 4 bases; junction bases outside the gene matches: 13. This CDR3 has 16 amino acids. Germline values: CDR1 GTSNPN, CDR2 SVGIG (reference sequence). CDR3 nucleotides: TGTGCCTGGAGCTCCCGAGGGACAGAGGGGTCAGATACGCAGTATTTT. It specifies CAWSSRGTEGSDTQYF.

The chain couples TRBV14 to TRBJ1-2, with TRBD1 matching 8 bases. The V gene's germline CDR1 is SGHDN and CDR2 FVKESK. Unmatched junction bases numbered 10, after V lost 1 base and J lost 6 bases. CDR3 length: 16 amino acids. This CDR3 reads CASSQAGSGGVDGYTF. Written as DNA, the CDR3 is TGTGCCAGCAGCCAAGCTGGATCAGGGGGCGTCGATGGCTACACCTTC.

The chain recombines TRBV5-1 with TRBJ2-3, with 8 bases aligning to TRBD2. The CDR3 covers 13 residues. Germline lookup yields CDR1 SGHRS and CDR2 YFSETQ. The J segment lost 6 bases and the V segment lost 4 bases, leaving 4 bases of the junction unmatched. CDR3 in amino acids: CASSRGGTDTQYF. The CDR3 DNA reads as TGCGCCAGCAGCCGGGGGGGAACCGATACGCAGTATTTT.

The V call is TRBV28, the J call TRBJ1-3; the D gene is possibly TRBD1 (5 bases). Trimming removed 6 bases from V and 0 bases from J, with 15 bases in between. Looked up from germline, CDR1 is MDHEN and CDR2 is SYDVKM. This CDR3 has 16 residues. In DNA form, the CDR3 reads TGTGCCAGCAGCCCCCGAGGTGGACACTCTGGAAACACCATATATTTT. Amino acids: CASSPRGGHSGNTIYF.

This rearrangement joins TRBV2 to TRBJ2-7, with D possibly matching TRBD2 (5 bases). V gave up 6 bases and J gave up 5 bases, with 8 bases separating them. Germline CDR1 and CDR2: SNHLY and FYNNEI. This CDR3 spans 11 amino acids. CDR3 protein: CASREENEQYF. CDR3 DNA: TGTGCCAGCAGGGAGGAGAACGAGCAGTACTTC. The whole variable domain, remainder taken from reference TRBV2 and TRBJ2-7, is EPEVTQTPSHQVTQMGQEVILRCVPISNHLYFYWYRQILGQKVEFLVSFYNNEISEKSEIFDDQFSVERPDGSNFTLKIRSTKLEDSAMYFCASREENEQYFGPGTRLTVT.

The chain employs TRBV4-2 and TRBJ1-2, with a tentative D call TRBD1 (6 bases). Between the trimmed V and J ends, which lost 1 base and 5 bases, there was a span of 11 bases. Germline values: CDR1 LGHNA, CDR2 YNFKEQ. This CDR3 is built from 14 residues. The CDR3 nucleotides read TGTGCCAGCAGCCAAGGGACAGATGGATATGGCTACACCTTC. Residues: CASSQGTDGYGYTF.

The V and J genes are TRBV18 and TRBJ1-2, with 9 bases that match TRBD1. Trimming at V came to 0 bases and at J to 2 bases, leaving 19 bases not matched to a gene. The CDR3 loop spans 21 amino acids. Germline lookup yields CDR1 KGHSH and CDR2 LQKENI. The CDR3 DNA reads as TGTGCCAGCTCACCACCGGGAATTTTGAGGGACAGGGCGTCGGGAAACTATGGCTACACCTTC. As protein: CASSPPGILRDRASGNYGYTF.

This chain connects TRBV21-1 to TRBJ1-5; no check of the table's D call, TRBD1, against the DNA was made. TRBV21-1 is described as a pseudogene. The CDR3 sequence is 14 residues long. Written as DNA, the CDR3 is TGTGCCAGCAGCAATGACAGCTACAATCAGCCCCAGCATTTT. Its translation is CASSNDSYNQPQHF.

In regard to this clone: A read error may account for a junction end that differs from germline. The chain couples TRBV7-6 to TRBJ1-5; D call uncertain. The CDR3 contains 14 residues. Germline V lookup: CDR1 SGHVS, CDR2 FNYEAQ. The CDR3 coding sequence is TGTGCCAGCAGCTTCAAGGGTAGCGATCAGCCCCAGCATTTT. Residues: CASSFKGSDQPQHF.

J is TRBJ1-4 and V is TRBV4-3, with TRBD1 matching 8 bases. After removal of 6 bases from V and 3 bases from J, the junction contained 9 bases not matched to a gene. This CDR3 comprises 16 residues. Germline assignment: CDR1 LGHNA and CDR2 YSLEER. CDR3 region: CASSRRADRANEKLFF. CDR3 nucleotides: TGCGCCAGCAGTCGGAGGGCGGACAGGGCTAATGAAAAACTGTTTTTT.